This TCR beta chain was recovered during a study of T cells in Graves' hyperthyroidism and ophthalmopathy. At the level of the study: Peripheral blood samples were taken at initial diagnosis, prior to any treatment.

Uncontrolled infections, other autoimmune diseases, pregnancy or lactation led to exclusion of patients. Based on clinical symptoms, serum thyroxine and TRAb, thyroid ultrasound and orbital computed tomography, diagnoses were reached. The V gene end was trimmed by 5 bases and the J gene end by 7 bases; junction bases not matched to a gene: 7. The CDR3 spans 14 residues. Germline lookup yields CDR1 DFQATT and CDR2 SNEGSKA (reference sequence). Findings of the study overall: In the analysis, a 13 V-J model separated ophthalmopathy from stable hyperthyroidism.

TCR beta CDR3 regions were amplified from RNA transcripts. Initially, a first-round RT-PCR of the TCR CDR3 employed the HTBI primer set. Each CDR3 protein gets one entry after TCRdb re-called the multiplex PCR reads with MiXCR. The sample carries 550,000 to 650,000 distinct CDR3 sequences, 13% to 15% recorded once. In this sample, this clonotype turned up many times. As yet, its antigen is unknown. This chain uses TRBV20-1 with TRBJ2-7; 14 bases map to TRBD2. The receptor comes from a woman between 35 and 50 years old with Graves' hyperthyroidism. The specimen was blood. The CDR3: CSAPGLAGGQEQYF. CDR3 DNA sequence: TGCAGTGCTCCTGGACTAGCGGGAGGCCAAGAGCAGTACTTC.